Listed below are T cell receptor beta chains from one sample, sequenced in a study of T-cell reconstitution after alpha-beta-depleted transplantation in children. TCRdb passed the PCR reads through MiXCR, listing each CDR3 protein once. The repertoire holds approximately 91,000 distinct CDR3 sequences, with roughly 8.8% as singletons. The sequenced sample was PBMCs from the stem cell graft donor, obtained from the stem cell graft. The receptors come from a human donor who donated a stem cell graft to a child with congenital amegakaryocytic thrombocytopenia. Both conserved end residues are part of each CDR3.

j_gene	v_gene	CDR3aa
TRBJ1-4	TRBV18	CASSSTQRNEKLFF
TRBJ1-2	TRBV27	CASSLGGGFGYTF
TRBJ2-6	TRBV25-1	CASRQTGLSGANVLTF
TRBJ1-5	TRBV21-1	CASSTRPDRGEGSCNQPQHF
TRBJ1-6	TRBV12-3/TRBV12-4	CASSFRGVSDSPLHF
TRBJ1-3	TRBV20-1	CSARSQGTAGNTIYF
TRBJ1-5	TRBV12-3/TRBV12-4	CASKDSSNQPQHF
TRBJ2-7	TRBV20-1	CSARDQGKGAYEQYF
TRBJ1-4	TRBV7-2	CASSYRDTLNEKLFF
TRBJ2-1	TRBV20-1	CSARASGSVNEQFF